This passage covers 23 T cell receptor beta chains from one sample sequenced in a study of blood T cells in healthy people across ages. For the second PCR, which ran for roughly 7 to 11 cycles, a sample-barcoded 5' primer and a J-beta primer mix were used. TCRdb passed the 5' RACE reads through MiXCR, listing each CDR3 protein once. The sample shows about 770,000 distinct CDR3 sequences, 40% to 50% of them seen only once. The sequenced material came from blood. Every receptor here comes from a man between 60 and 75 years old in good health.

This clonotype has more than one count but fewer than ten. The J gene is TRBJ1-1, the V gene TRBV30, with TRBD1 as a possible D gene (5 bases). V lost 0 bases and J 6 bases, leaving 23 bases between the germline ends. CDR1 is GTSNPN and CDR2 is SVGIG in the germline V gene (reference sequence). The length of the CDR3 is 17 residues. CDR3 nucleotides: TGTGCCTGGAGTGTACGACGGCGAGACAGTGGTTGGGCTGAAGCTTTCTTT. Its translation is CAWSVRRRDSGWAEAFF.

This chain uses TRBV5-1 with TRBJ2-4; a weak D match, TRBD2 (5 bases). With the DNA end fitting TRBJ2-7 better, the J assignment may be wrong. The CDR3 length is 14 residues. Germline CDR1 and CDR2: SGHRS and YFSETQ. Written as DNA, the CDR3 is TGCGCCAGCAGCCTTGACTACGTCTACTACGAGCAGTACTTC. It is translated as CASSLDYVYYEQYF.

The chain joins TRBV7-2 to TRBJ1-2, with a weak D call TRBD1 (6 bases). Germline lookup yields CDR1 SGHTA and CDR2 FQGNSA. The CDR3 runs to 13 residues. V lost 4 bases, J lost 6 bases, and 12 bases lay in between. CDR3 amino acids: CASSSDRNHGYTF. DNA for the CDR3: TGTGCCAGCAGCTCTGACAGGAACCATGGCTACACCTTC.

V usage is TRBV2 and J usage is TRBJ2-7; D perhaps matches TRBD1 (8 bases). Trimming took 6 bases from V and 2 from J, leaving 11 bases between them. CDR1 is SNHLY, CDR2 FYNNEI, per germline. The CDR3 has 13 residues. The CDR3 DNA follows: TGTGCCAGCAGAACAGGGGGGGCCTACGAGCAGTACTTC. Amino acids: CASRTGGAYEQYF.

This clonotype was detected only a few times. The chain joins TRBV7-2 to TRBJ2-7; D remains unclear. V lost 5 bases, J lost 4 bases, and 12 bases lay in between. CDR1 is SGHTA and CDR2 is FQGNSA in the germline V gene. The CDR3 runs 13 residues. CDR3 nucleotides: TGTGCCAGCAGCCTCATTGGGGTTTACGAGCAGTACTTC. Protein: CASSLIGVYEQYF. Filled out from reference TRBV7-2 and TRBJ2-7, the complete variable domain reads GAGVSQSPSNKVTEKGKDVELRCDPISGHTALYWYRQSLGQGLEFLIYFQGNSAPDKSGLPSDRFSAERTGGSVSTLTIQRTQQEDSAVYLCASSLIGVYEQYFGPGTRLTVT.

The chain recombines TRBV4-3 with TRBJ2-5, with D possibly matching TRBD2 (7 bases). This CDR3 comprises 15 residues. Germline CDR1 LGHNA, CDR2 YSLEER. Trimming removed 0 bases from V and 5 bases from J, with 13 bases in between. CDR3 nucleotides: TGCGCCAGCAGCCAAGATCGGGGGGCGTATGAGACCCAGTACTTC. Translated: CASSQDRGAYETQYF.

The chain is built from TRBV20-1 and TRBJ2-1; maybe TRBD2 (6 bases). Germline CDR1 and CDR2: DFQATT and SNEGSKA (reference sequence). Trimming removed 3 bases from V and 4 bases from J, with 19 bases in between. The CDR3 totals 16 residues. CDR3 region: CSASGAGIVRYNEQFF. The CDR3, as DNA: TGCAGTGCTAGTGGGGCGGGGATTGTGAGATACAATGAGCAGTTCTTC.

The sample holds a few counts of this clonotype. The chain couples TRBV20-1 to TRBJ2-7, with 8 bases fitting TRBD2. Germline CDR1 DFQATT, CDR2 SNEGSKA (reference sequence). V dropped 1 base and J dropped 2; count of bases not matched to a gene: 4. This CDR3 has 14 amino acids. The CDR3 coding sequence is TGCAGTGCTAGAGGTAGCGGGGTCACCTACGAGCAGTACTTC. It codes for CSARGSGVTYEQYF.

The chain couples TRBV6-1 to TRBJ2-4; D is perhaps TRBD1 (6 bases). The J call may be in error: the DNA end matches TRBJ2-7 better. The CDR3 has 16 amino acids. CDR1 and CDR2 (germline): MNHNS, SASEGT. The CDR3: CASRWGFGTRAYEQYF. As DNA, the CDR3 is TGTGCCAGCAGGTGGGGATTTGGGACACGTGCCTACGAGCAGTACTTC.

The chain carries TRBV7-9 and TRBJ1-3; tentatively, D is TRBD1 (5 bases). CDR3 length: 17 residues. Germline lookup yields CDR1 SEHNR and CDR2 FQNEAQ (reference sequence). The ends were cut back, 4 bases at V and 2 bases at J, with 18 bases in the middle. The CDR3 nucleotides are TGTGCCAGCAGCTCATCGGGCAGGGAGCATACTGGAAACACCATATATTTT. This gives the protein CASSSSGREHTGNTIYF.

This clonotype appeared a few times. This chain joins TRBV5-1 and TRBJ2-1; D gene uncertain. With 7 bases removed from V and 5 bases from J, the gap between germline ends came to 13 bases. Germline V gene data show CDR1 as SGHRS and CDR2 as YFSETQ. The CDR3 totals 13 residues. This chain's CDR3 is CASHHSTNNEQFF. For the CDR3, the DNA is TGCGCCAGCCACCATTCCACTAACAATGAGCAGTTCTTC.

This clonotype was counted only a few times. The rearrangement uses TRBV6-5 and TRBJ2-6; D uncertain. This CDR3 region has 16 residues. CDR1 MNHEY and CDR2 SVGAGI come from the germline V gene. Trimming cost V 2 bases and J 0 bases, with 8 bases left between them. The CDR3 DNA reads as TGTGCCAGCAGTTACGCTCCAGACTCTGGGGCCAACGTCCTGACTTTC. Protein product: CASSYAPDSGANVLTF.

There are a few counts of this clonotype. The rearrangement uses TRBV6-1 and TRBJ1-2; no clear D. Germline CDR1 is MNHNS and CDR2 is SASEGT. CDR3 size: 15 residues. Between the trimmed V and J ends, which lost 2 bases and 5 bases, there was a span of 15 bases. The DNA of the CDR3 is TGTGCCAGCAGTGAACCAGGCTTTTCGTCTTATGGCTACACCTTC. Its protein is CASSEPGFSSYGYTF.

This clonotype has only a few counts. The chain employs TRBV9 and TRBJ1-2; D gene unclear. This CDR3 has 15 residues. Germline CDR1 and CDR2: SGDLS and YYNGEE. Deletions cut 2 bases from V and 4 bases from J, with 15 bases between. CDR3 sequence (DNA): TGTGCCAGCAGCGTTCCGGGAAATGGAGCCTATGGCTACACCTTC. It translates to CASSVPGNGAYGYTF.

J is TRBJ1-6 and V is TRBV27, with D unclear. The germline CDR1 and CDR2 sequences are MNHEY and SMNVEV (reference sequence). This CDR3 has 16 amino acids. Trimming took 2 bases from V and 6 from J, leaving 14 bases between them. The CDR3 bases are TGTGCCAGCAGTTTAAAGGCCCCCGGCCTTAATTCACCCCTCCACTTT. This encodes CASSLKAPGLNSPLHF.

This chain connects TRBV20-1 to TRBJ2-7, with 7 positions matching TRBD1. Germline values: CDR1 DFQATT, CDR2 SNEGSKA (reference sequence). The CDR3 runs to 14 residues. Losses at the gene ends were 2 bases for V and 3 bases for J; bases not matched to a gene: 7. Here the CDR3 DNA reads TGCAGTGCTAGAAACGACAGGGAGCTCTACGAGCAGTACTTC. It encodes CSARNDRELYEQYF.

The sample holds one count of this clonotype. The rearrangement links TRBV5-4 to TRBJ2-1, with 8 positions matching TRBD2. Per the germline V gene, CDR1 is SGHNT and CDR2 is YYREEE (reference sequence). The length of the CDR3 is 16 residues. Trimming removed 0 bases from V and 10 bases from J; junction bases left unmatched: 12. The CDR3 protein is CASSLEGGGQGNEQFF. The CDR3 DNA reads TGTGCCAGCAGCTTGGAAGGCGGGGGGCAGGGAAACGAGCAGTTCTTC.

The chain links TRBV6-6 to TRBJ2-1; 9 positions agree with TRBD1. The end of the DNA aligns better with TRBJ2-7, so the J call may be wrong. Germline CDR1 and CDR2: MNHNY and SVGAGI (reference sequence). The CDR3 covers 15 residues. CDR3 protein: CASSPGTGNYNEQYF. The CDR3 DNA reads TGTGCCAGCAGCCCGGGGACAGGGAACTACAATGAGCAGTACTTC.

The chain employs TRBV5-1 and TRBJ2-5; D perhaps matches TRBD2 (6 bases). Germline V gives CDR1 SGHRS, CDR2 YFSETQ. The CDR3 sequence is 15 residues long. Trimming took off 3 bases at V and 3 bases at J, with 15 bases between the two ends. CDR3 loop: CASSYVPGAEETQYF. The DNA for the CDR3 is TGCGCCAGCAGCTATGTCCCGGGAGCTGAAGAGACCCAGTACTTC.

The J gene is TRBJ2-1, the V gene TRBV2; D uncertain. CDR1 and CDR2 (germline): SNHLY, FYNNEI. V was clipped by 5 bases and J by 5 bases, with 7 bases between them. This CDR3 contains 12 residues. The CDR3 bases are TGTGCCAGCAGTTCAAACAACAATGAGCAGTTCTTC. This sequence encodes CASSSNNNEQFF.

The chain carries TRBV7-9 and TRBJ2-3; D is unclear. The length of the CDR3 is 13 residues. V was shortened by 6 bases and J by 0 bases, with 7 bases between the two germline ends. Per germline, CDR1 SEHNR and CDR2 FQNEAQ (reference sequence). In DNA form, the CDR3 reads TGTGCCAGCAGTTGGGCTAGCACAGATACGCAGTATTTT. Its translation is CASSWASTDTQYF. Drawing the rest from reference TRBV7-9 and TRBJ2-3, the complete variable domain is DTGVSQNPRHKITKRGQNVTFRCDPISEHNRLYWYRQTLGQGPEFLTYFQNEAQLEKSRLLSDRFSAERPKGSFSTLEIQRTEQGDSAMYLCASSWASTDTQYFGPGTRLTVL.

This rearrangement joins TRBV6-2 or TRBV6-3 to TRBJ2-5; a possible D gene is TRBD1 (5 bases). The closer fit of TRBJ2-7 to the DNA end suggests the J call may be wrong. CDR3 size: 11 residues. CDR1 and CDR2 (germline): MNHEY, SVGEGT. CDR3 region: CASSSGCEQYF. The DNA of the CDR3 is TGTGCCAGCAGTTCAGGGTGCGAGCAGTACTTC.

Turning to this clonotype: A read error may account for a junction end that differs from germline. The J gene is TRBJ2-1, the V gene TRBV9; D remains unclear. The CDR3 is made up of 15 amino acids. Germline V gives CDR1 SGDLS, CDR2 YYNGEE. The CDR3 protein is CASGVEDGVNNEQFF. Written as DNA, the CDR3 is TGTGCCAGCGGCGTAGAGGATGGGGTGAACAATGAGCAGTTCTTC.